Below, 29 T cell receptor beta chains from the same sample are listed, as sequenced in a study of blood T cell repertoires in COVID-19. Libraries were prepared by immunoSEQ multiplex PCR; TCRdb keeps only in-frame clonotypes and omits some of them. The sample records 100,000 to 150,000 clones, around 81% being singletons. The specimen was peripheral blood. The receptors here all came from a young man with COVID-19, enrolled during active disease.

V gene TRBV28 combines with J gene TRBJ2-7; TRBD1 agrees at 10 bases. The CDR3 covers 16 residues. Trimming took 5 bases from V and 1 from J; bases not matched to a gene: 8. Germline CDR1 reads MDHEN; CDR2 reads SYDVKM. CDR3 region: CASSPPDRGPSYEQYF. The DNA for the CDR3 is TGTGCCAGCAGTCCACCAGACAGGGGGCCGTCCTACGAGCAGTACTTC.

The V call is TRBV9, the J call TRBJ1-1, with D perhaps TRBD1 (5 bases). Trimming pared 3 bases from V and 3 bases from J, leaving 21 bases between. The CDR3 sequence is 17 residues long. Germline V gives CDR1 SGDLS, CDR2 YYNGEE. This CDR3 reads CASSAEAGTPSDTEAFF. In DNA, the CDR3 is TGTGCCAGCAGCGCGGAAGCCGGGACTCCCTCGGACACTGAAGCTTTCTTT.

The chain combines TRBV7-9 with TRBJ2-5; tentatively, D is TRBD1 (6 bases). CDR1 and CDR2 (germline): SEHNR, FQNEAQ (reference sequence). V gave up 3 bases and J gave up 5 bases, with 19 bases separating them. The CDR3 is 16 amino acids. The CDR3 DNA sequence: TGTGCCAGCAGCTTGTGGGGACACCCGATCGGGGAGACCCAGTACTTC. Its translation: CASSLWGHPIGETQYF. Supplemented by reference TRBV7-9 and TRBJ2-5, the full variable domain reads DTGVSQNPRHKITKRGQNVTFRCDPISEHNRLYWYRQTLGQGPEFLTYFQNEAQLEKSRLLSDRFSAERPKGSFSTLEIQRTEQGDSAMYLCASSLWGHPIGETQYFGPGTRLLVL.

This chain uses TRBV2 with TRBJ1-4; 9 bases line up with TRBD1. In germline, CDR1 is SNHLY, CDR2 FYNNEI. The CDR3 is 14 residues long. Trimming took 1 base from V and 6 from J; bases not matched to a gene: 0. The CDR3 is CASSEGTGDEKLFF. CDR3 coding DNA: TGTGCCAGCAGTGAAGGGACAGGGGATGAAAAACTGTTTTTT.

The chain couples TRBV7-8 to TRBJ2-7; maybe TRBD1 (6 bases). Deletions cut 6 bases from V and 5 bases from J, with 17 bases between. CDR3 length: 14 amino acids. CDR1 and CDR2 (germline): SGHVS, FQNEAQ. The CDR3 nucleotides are TGTGCCAGCAGTCAAGACAGGTTAAGGCACGAGCAGTACTTC. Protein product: CASSQDRLRHEQYF.

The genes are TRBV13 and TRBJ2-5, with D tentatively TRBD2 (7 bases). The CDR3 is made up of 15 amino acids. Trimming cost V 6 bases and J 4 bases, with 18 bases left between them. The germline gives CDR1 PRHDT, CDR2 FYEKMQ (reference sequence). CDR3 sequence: CASRPMGGAVETQYF. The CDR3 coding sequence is TGTGCCAGCAGACCCATGGGGGGGGCCGTAGAGACCCAGTACTTC.

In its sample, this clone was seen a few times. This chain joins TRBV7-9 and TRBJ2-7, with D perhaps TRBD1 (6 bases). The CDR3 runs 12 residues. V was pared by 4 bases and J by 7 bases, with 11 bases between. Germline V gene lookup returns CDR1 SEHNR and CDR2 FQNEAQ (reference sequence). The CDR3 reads CASSSDSQEQYF. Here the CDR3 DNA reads TGTGCCAGCAGCTCGGACAGTCAGGAGCAGTACTTC. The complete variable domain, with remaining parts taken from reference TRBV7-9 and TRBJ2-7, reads DTGVSQNPRHKITKRGQNVTFRCDPISEHNRLYWYRQTLGQGPEFLTYFQNEAQLEKSRLLSDRFSAERPKGSFSTLEIQRTEQGDSAMYLCASSSDSQEQYFGPGTRLTVT.

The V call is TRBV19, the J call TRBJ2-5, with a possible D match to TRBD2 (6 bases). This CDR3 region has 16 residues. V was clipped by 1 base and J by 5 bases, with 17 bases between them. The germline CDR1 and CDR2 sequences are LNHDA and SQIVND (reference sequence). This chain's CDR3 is CASSIGAGTSGETQYF. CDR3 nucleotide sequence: TGTGCCAGTAGTATAGGGGCCGGGACCAGCGGGGAGACCCAGTACTTC.

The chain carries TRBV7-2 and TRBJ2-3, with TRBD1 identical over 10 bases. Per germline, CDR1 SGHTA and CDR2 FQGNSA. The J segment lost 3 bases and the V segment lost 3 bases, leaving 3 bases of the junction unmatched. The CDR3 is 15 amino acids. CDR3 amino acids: CASSFGTGVTDTQYF. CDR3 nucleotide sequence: TGTGCCAGCAGCTTTGGGACAGGGGTGACAGATACGCAGTATTTT.

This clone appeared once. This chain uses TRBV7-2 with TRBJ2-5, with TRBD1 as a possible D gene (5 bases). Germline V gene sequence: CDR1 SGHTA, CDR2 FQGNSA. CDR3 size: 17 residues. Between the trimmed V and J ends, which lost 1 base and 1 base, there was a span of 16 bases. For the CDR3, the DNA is TGTGCCAGCAGCTTAGGTCAGGGCTCCTCCATCCAAGAGACCCAGTACTTC. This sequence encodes CASSLGQGSSIQETQYF.

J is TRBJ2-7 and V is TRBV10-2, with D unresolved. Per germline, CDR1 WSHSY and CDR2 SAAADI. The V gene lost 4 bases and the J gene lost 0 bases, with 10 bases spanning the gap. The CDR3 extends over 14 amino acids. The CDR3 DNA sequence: TGCGCCAGCAGTGCACTCGGTGGCTCCTACGAGCAGTACTTC. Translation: CASSALGGSYEQYF.

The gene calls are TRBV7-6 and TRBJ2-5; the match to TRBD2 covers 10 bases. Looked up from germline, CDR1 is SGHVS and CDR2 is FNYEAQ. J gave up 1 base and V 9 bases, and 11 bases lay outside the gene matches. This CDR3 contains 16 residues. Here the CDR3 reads CASITSGTSVQETQYF. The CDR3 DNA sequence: TGTGCCAGTATAACGTCGGGGACTAGCGTCCAAGAGACCCAGTACTTC.

CDR3 sequence (DNA): TGTGCCAGCAGCTTAAGCCAGGGGGCCCACGAGCAGTACTTC. It encodes CASSLSQGAHEQYF. The genes are TRBV11-3 and TRBJ2-5; 8 bases line up with TRBD1. TRBJ2-7 matches the DNA end more closely, so the J call is doubtful. CDR1 is SGHNT and CDR2 is YENEEA in the germline V gene. This CDR3 comprises 14 residues.

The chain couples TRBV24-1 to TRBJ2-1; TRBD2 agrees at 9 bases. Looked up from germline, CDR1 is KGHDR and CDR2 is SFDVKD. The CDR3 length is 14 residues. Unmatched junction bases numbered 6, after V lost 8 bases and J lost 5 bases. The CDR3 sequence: CATTSSGVNNEQFF. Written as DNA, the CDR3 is TGTGCCACCACCTCTAGCGGGGTAAACAATGAGCAGTTCTTC.

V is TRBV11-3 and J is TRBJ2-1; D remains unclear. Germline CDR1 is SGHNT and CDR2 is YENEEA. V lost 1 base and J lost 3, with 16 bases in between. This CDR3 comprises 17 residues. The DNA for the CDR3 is TGTGCCAGCAGCTTAGTTATGGAGAACCCTTACTACAATGAGCAGTTCTTC. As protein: CASSLVMENPYYNEQFF. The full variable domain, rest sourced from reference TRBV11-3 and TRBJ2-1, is EAGVVQSPRYKIIEKKQPVAFWCNPISGHNTLYWYLQNLGQGPELLIRYENEEAVDDSQLPKDRFSAERLKGVDSTLKIQPAELGDSAVYLCASSLVMENPYYNEQFFGPGTRLTVL.

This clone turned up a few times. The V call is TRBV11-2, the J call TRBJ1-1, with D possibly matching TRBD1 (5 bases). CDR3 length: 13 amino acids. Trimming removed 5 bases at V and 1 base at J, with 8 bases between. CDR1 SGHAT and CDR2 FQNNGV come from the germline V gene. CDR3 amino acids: CASSLDRNTEAFF. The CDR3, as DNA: TGTGCCAGCAGCCTCGACAGGAACACTGAAGCTTTCTTT.

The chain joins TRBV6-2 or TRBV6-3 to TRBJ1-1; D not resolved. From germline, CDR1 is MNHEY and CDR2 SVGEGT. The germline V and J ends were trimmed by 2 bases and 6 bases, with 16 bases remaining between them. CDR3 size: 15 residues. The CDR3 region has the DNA TGTGCCAGCAGTTACGGTGCAGGTCGTAGTGCTGAAGCTTTCTTT. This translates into CASSYGAGRSAEAFF.

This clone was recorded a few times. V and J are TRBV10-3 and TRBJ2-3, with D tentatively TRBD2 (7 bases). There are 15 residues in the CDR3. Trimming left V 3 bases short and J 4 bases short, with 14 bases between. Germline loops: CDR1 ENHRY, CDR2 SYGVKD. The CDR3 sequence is CAISDPGGRADTQYF. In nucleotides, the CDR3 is TGTGCCATCAGTGATCCGGGGGGCAGGGCAGATACGCAGTATTTT.

CDR3 protein: CATSRSTGQGGETQYF. In DNA, the CDR3 is TGTGCCACCAGCAGATCTACGGGACAGGGCGGAGAGACCCAGTACTTC. The chain links TRBV15 to TRBJ2-5; 9 nucleotides line up with TRBD1. The CDR3 spans 16 residues. The germline CDR1 and CDR2 sequences are LNHNV and YYDKDF (reference sequence). With 2 bases clipped from V and 4 bases from J, the junction kept 8 bases outside the gene matches.

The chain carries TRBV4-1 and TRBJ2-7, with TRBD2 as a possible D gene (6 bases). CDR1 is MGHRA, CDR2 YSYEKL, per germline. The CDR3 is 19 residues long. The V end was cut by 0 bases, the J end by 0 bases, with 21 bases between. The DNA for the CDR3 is TGCGCCAGCAGCCAAGATATTACTGGGGGGACTCTTAGCTCCTACGAGCAGTACTTC. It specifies CASSQDITGGTLSSYEQYF.

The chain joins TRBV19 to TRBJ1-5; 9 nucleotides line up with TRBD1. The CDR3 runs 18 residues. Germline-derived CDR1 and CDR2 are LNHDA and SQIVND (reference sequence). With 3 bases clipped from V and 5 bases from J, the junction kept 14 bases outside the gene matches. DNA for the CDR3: TGTGCCAGTAGTATCTCTAACCCCTCGGGACAGGGATATCAGCCCCAGCATTTT. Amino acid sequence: CASSISNPSGQGYQPQHF.

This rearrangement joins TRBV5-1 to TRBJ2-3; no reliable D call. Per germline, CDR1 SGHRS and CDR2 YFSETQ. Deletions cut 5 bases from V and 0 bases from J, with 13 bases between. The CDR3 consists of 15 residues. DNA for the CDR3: TGCGCCAGCAGTTTAACACCGACAAGCACAGATACGCAGTATTTT. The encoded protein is CASSLTPTSTDTQYF. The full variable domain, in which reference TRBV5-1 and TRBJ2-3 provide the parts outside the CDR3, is KAGVTQTPRYLIKTRGQQVTLSCSPISGHRSVSWYQQTPGQGLQFLFEYFSETQRNKGNFPGRFSGRQFSNSRSEMNVSTLELGDSALYLCASSLTPTSTDTQYFGPGTRLTVL.

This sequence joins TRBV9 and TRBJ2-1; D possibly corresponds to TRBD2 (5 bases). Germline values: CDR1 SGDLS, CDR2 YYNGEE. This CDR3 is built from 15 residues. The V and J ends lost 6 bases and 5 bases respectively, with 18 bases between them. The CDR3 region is CASTLGSQSHNEQFF. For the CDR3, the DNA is TGTGCCAGCACTTTGGGGAGCCAGTCCCACAATGAGCAGTTCTTC.

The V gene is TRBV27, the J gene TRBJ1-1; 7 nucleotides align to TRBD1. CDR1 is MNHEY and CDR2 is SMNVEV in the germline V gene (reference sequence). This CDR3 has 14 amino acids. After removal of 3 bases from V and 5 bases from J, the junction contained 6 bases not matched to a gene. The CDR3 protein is CASSFNNRGTEAFF. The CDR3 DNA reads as TGTGCCAGCAGTTTCAACAACAGGGGAACTGAAGCTTTCTTT.

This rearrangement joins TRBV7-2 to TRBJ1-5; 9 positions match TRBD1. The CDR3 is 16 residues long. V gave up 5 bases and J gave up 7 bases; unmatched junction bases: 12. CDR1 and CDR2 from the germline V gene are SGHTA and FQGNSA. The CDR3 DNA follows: TGTGCCAGCAGCCAAAGCTGGGACAGGGTGAGGCAGCCCCAGCATTTT. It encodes CASSQSWDRVRQPQHF.

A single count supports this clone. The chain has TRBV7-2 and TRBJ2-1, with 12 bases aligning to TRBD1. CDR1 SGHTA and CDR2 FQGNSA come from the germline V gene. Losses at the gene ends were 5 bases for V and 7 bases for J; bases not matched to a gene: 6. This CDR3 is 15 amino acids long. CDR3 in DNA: TGTGCCAGCAGCCCGGGACAGGGGGCCAGTAATGAGCAGTTCTTC. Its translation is CASSPGQGASNEQFF.

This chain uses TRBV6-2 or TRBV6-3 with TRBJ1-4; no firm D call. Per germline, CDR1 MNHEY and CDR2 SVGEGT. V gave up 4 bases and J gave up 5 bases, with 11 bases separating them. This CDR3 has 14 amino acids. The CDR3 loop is CASSSPPENEKLFF. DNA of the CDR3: TGTGCCAGCAGTTCCCCCCCGGAGAATGAAAAACTGTTTTTT.

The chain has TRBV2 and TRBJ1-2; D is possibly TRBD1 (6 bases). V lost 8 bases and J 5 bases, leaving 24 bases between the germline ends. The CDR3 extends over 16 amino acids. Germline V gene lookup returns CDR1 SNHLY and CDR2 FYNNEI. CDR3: CASRDRRQLPIYGYTF. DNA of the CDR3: TGTGCCAGCCGAGACAGGCGGCAACTACCTATTTATGGCTACACCTTC.

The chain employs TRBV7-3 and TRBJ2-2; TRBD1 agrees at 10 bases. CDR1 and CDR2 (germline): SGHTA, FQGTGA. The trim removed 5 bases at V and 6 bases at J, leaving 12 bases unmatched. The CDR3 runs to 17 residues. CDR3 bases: TGTGCCAGCAGCAAAGTTCCCCGACAGGGGGCGTCCGGGGAGCTGTTTTTT. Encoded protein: CASSKVPRQGASGELFF.